What follows describes a single T cell receptor beta chain. The antigen remains unidentified. This sample is part of a study of OX40 agonist ivuxolimab in advanced cancers. Points from the study as a whole: Partial responders receiving 0.1-3.0 mg/kg showed among the lowest clonal expansion.

V was clipped by 0 bases and J by 6 bases, with 14 bases between them. Germline V gene sequence: CDR1 SGHAT, CDR2 FQNNGV. There are 15 residues in the CDR3. Clones were sequenced by immunoSEQ multiplex PCR, and TCRdb holds only the in-frame ones, with some missing. The repertoire holds about 36,000 clones, with 74% as singletons. This clonotype was sampled from an adult with an advanced solid tumor such as melanoma, head and neck, liver or kidney cancer. This chain uses TRBV11-2 with TRBJ2-5, with a tentative D call TRBD2 (5 bases). This specimen consisted of CD4+ or CD8+ T cells sorted from blood, obtained in a trial of the OX40 agonist ivuxolimab. CDR3 sequence reads: CASSLETPTGKTQYF. CDR3 DNA: TGTGCCAGCAGCTTAGAGACCCCGACGGGAAAGACCCAGTACTTC.